The 4 T cell receptor beta chains below come from one sample, sequenced in a study of Graves' ophthalmopathy and Graves' hyperthyroidism. RNA transcripts yielded amplified TCR beta CDR3 regions. RT-PCR with HTBI primers came first, then second-round multiplex PCR. Each CDR3 protein is one row after TCRdb ran MiXCR on the multiplex PCR reads. Here the sample spans more than 150,000 distinct CDR3 sequences, roughly two fifths being singletons. The specimen sequenced was peripheral blood. These receptors all come from a woman aged 40 to 55 with Graves' ophthalmopathy.

This clonotype was detected many times. V is TRBV4-3 and J is TRBJ1-6, with TRBD1 matching 9 bases. V was pared by 2 bases and J by 8 bases, with 4 bases of the junction left unmatched. There are 15 residues in the CDR3. Germline loops: CDR1 LGHNA, CDR2 YSLEER. CDR3 DNA sequence: TGCGCCAGCAGCCAACTCAGGACAGGGGATTCACCCCTCCACTTT. Amino acid sequence: CASSQLRTGDSPLHF.

CDR3 region: CASTGGASQETQYF. In nucleotides, the CDR3 is TGTGCCAGCACCGGGGGGGCGTCCCAAGAGACCCAGTACTTC. This chain connects TRBV12-3 or TRBV12-4 to TRBJ2-5, with TRBD2 matching 8 bases. The CDR3 has 14 amino acids. V shed 7 bases, J shed 1 base, and the junction held 5 bases outside the gene matches.

The genes are TRBV19 and TRBJ2-7; D may be TRBD2 (6 bases). CDR1 LNHDA and CDR2 SQIVND come from the germline V gene (reference sequence). V lost 4 bases and J lost 6, with 13 bases in between. The CDR3 length is 13 residues. The CDR3 nucleotides are TGTGCCAGTAGTACGGTCCGGAGGGTCGAGCAGTACTTC. Protein: CASSTVRRVEQYF.

This chain connects TRBV7-2 to TRBJ2-5, with TRBD2 matching 7 bases. This CDR3 contains 16 residues. The V gene end was trimmed by 2 bases and the J gene end by 3 bases; junction bases not matched to a gene: 9. From germline, CDR1 is SGHTA and CDR2 FQGNSA. The DNA for the CDR3 is TGTGCCAGCAGCTTATACGGAGGGAGGGCTGAAGAGACCCAGTACTTC. The encoded protein is CASSLYGGRAEETQYF.